Each of the 15 T cell receptor beta chains below was sequenced from the same sample in a study of OX40 agonist ivuxolimab in advanced cancers. Sequenced by immunoSEQ multiplex PCR; TCRdb stores in-frame clones only, minus some. The data show under 80,000 clones, 85% to 95% seen once. This sample comprised CD4+ or CD8+ T cells sorted from blood, obtained in a trial of the OX40 agonist ivuxolimab. The origin of the receptors is an adult with an advanced solid tumor such as melanoma, head and neck, liver or kidney cancer.

Here the CDR3 reads CASSLAGNYGYTF. The CDR3 bases are TGCGCCAGCAGCTTGGCAGGGAACTATGGCTACACCTTC. This chain uses TRBV5-1 with TRBJ1-2, with D possibly matching TRBD1 (5 bases). Trimming pared 0 bases from V and 2 bases from J, leaving 5 bases between. In germline, CDR1 is SGHRS, CDR2 YFSETQ. This CDR3 has 13 amino acids.

This chain uses TRBV4-3 with TRBJ2-3; TRBD2 is a possible D gene (5 bases). Trimming took off 0 bases at V and 0 bases at J, with 10 bases between the two ends. The CDR3 length is 16 residues. Germline V gene lookup returns CDR1 LGHNA and CDR2 YSLEER. CDR3 loop: CASSQENTGSTDTQYF. DNA for the CDR3: TGCGCCAGCAGCCAAGAAAATACGGGGAGCACAGATACGCAGTATTTT.

The chain links TRBV4-1 to TRBJ2-1, with 8 bases identical to TRBD1. The CDR3 contains 18 residues. Germline lookup yields CDR1 MGHRA and CDR2 YSYEKL. The V and J ends lost 3 bases and 1 base, in that order; junction bases with no gene match: 11. For the CDR3, the DNA is TGCGCCAGCAGCCAGATTCGGAGTGGACAGGGTTCCTACAATGAGCAGTTCTTC. Protein product: CASSQIRSGQGSYNEQFF.

The sample holds a few counts of this clone. CDR3 sequence (DNA): TGTGCCAGCAGCTCCGGACTGGCCCAGCATTTT. Translated: CASSSGLAQHF. V usage is TRBV7-8 and J usage is TRBJ1-5, with unresolved D. The germline V and J ends were trimmed by 4 bases and 11 bases, with 9 bases remaining between them. From germline, CDR1 is SGHVS and CDR2 FQNEAQ. The CDR3 is made up of 11 amino acids.

J is TRBJ2-7 and V is TRBV4-2; the match to TRBD2 covers 9 bases. V gave up 0 bases and J gave up 4 bases; unmatched junction bases: 7. CDR1 and CDR2 from the germline V gene are LGHNA and YNFKEQ. This CDR3 is 16 amino acids long. This chain's CDR3 is CASSQDLASGVYEQYF. In DNA, the CDR3 is TGTGCCAGCAGCCAAGATCTTGCTAGCGGGGTTTACGAGCAGTACTTC.

This clone was seen once. The same CDR3 arises from other DNA sequences in this sample as well. V and J are TRBV7-8 and TRBJ1-6; 9 bases align to TRBD1. The CDR3 runs 16 residues. Germline V lookup: CDR1 SGHVS, CDR2 FQNEAQ. The V gene end was trimmed by 3 bases and the J gene end by 6 bases; junction bases not matched to a gene: 6. The DNA of the CDR3 is TGTGCCAGCAGCTTGAATCAGGACAGGGGTAATTCACCCCTCCACTTT. This gives the protein CASSLNQDRGNSPLHF.

CDR3: CASLLRGVNYGYTF. Here the CDR3 DNA reads TGTGCCAGCCTCCTCCGGGGAGTTAACTATGGCTACACCTTC. This chain joins TRBV7-2 and TRBJ1-2, with D unclear. Trimming cost V 8 bases and J 1 base, with 14 bases left between them. The length of the CDR3 is 14 residues. Germline assignment: CDR1 SGHTA and CDR2 FQGNSA.

The chain couples TRBV10-1 to TRBJ1-4; 9 bases match TRBD1. Trimming removed 6 bases from V and 5 bases from J; junction bases left unmatched: 7. Germline loops: CDR1 WNHNN, CDR2 SYGVQD (reference sequence). CDR3 length: 15 amino acids. CDR3 residues: CASSPVGTGNEKLFF. Here the CDR3 DNA reads TGCGCCAGCAGCCCCGTCGGGACAGGGAATGAAAAACTGTTTTTT.

The rearrangement links TRBV5-4 to TRBJ2-5, with 8 bases lining up with TRBD2. Germline V gene lookup returns CDR1 SGHNT and CDR2 YYREEE (reference sequence). Trimming at V came to 5 bases and at J to 2 bases, leaving 8 bases not matched to a gene. The CDR3 is 15 amino acids. Here the CDR3 DNA reads TGTGCCAGCAGTTCGGGGGGGTCATCACAAGAGACCCAGTACTTC. This sequence encodes CASSSGGSSQETQYF.

The chain employs TRBV29-1 and TRBJ2-2, with D tentatively TRBD2 (5 bases). The V end was cut by 4 bases, the J end by 5 bases, with 20 bases between. The CDR3 is made up of 16 amino acids. Germline V gene data show CDR1 as SQVTM and CDR2 as ANQGSEA. The CDR3 DNA reads as TGCAGCGTTGCCTTAAGGGTGAGCGGTGAAACCGGGGAGCTGTTTTTT. The encoded protein is CSVALRVSGETGELFF.

The rearrangement links TRBV5-8 to TRBJ2-7, with a tentative D call TRBD1 (6 bases). The length of the CDR3 is 12 residues. V was cut by 2 bases and J by 6 bases, with 9 bases left in between. Looked up from germline, CDR1 is SGHTS and CDR2 is YDEGEE. CDR3 bases: TGTGCCAGCAGCTTTGGGGGCGCCGAGCAGTACTTC. Translation: CASSFGGAEQYF.

This chain links TRBV9 with TRBJ1-1, with a tentative D call TRBD1 (6 bases). This CDR3 has 13 residues. CDR1 is SGDLS, CDR2 YYNGEE, per germline. The V end was cut by 3 bases, the J end by 8 bases, with 14 bases between. The CDR3 DNA reads as TGTGCCAGCAGCGCGGGGGCCTCTCTGGAAGCTTTCTTT. Protein sequence: CASSAGASLEAFF.

The chain recombines TRBV6-1 with TRBJ1-1; maybe TRBD1 (5 bases). With 0 bases removed from V and 7 bases from J, the gap between germline ends came to 12 bases. The CDR3 runs to 14 residues. The germline CDR1 and CDR2 sequences are MNHNS and SASEGT. The CDR3 is CASSEALRGDEAFF. As DNA, the CDR3 is TGTGCCAGCAGTGAAGCGCTCCGGGGGGATGAAGCTTTCTTT.

This chain joins TRBV7-2 and TRBJ2-2, with D maybe TRBD1 (6 bases). Germline-derived CDR1 and CDR2 are SGHTA and FQGNSA. The CDR3 is 13 amino acids. Trimming took 5 bases from V and 5 from J, leaving 9 bases between them. The CDR3 bases are TGTGCCAGCAGCATAAGGGGGACCGGGGAGCTGTTTTTT. It is translated as CASSIRGTGELFF.

The rearrangement uses TRBV14 and TRBJ1-1, with 7 bases aligning to TRBD1. Trimming at V came to 4 bases and at J to 1 base, leaving 3 bases not matched to a gene. The CDR3 length is 14 residues. The germline gives CDR1 SGHDN, CDR2 FVKESK. CDR3 sequence (DNA): TGTGCCAGCAGCCTACGGACAGGGAACACTGAAGCTTTCTTT. Translation gives CASSLRTGNTEAFF. The full variable domain, its missing parts supplied by reference TRBV14 and TRBJ1-1, is EAGVTQFPSHSVIEKGQTVTLRCDPISGHDNLYWYRRVMGKEIKFLLHFVKESKQDESGMPNNRFLAERTGGTYSTLKVQPAELEDSGVYFCASSLRTGNTEAFFGQGTRLTVV.